The 19 T cell receptor beta chains given below trace back to one sample, sequenced in a study of beta chain features in type 1 diabetes. Study-level findings and limits: For Type 1 diabetes patients, all four CD4+ subsets carried TCRB CDR3s that were moderately but significantly shorter.

All of the isolated RNA was reverse transcribed, so expressed TCRB transcripts were sequenced. The data were produced by immunoSEQ multiplex PCR, yet TCRdb's version contains in-frame clones alone and is incomplete. Of 300,000 to 400,000 clones in the sample, roughly a tenth were seen once. Antigens for these TCRs are unknown. Sequences were obtained from central memory CD4+ T cells from blood. These receptors originate from a young man with type 1 diabetes.

This clone was seen a handful of times. The rearrangement uses TRBV6-1 and TRBJ2-3; TRBD1 is a possible D gene (6 bases). Germline V gene sequence: CDR1 MNHNS, CDR2 SASEGT. The length of the CDR3 is 13 residues. V shed 10 bases and J shed 6 bases, with 17 bases lying between them. DNA for the CDR3: TGTGCCATCAGATCACAGGGAACGGATACGCAGTATTTT. This translates into CAIRSQGTDTQYF.

This clone showed up just a few times. This chain connects TRBV12-5 to TRBJ2-6; D call uncertain. Trimming removed 0 bases from V and 0 bases from J, with 12 bases in between. The CDR3 is 18 amino acids. From germline, CDR1 is LGHNT and CDR2 FRNRAP. CDR3 in DNA: TGTGCTAGTGGTTTGGTACGAGGAAAAAGCTCTGGGGCCAACGTCCTGACTTTC. The encoded protein is CASGLVRGKSSGANVLTF.

This clone was seen a few times. J is TRBJ2-7 and V is TRBV9; TRBD2 matches at 13 bases. Trimming cost V 3 bases and J 3 bases; bases outside gene matches: 6. Germline CDR1 SGDLS, CDR2 YYNGEE. CDR3 length: 16 amino acids. CDR3 region: CASSGTSGRGGYEQYF. The CDR3 bases are TGTGCCAGCAGCGGGACTAGCGGGAGAGGGGGCTACGAGCAGTACTTC.

J is TRBJ2-1 and V is TRBV7-2; D not resolved. Trimming stripped 5 bases from V and 11 bases from J, with 13 bases between. The germline V gene encodes CDR1 SGHTA and CDR2 FQGNSA. This CDR3 spans 12 amino acids. CDR3 in amino acids: CASSPPRHQQFF. In DNA, the CDR3 is TGTGCCAGCAGCCCGCCCCGGCATCAGCAGTTCTTC.

This clone was seen a handful of times. In DNA, the CDR3 is TGTGCCAGCAGTTCTCCGGGACTAGGGGGCAATGAGCAGTTCTTC. Its protein product is CASSSPGLGGNEQFF. The V and J genes are TRBV27 and TRBJ2-1; 8 nucleotides match TRBD2. Trimming cost V 4 bases and J 6 bases; bases outside gene matches: 8. Germline V gene sequence: CDR1 MNHEY, CDR2 SMNVEV (reference sequence). This CDR3 spans 15 amino acids.

The V call is TRBV7-2, the J call TRBJ1-5; D gene ambiguous. The CDR3 is 13 amino acids. Germline V CDR1 and CDR2: SGHTA, FQGNSA. The V end was cut by 4 bases, the J end by 7 bases, with 11 bases between. The CDR3 region is CASSSAPGQPQHF. The CDR3 DNA follows: TGTGCCAGCAGCTCCGCCCCTGGACAGCCCCAGCATTTT. Full variable domain (rest looked up from reference TRBV7-2 and TRBJ1-5): GAGVSQSPSNKVTEKGKDVELRCDPISGHTALYWYRQSLGQGLEFLIYFQGNSAPDKSGLPSDRFSAERTGGSVSTLTIQRTQQEDSAVYLCASSSAPGQPQHFGDGTRLSIL.

This clone showed up just a few times. One end of the junction is discordant with germline, which a read error may explain. The rearrangement uses TRBV28 and TRBJ2-2; D call uncertain. The CDR3 length is 15 residues. The germline gives CDR1 MDHEN, CDR2 SYDVKM. In DNA, the CDR3 is TGTGCCAGCACTTTAAGCTCCGTAAACACCGGGGAGCTGTTTTTT. Protein sequence: CASTLSSVNTGELFF.

This clone appeared a few times. This chain joins TRBV7-2 and TRBJ1-2; TRBD1 might be the D (6 bases). Trimming took off 6 bases at V and 3 bases at J, with 14 bases between the two ends. Germline CDR1 reads SGHTA; CDR2 reads FQGNSA. The CDR3 covers 14 residues. As DNA, the CDR3 is TGTGCCAGCAGTCCCTTCAGGACAGACTATGGCTACACCTTC. Residues: CASSPFRTDYGYTF.

This chain joins TRBV25-1 and TRBJ2-4, with TRBD1 as a possible D gene (5 bases). The CDR3 runs to 16 residues. Germline-derived CDR1 and CDR2 are MGHDK and SYGVNS. Between the trimmed V and J ends, which lost 2 bases and 0 bases, there was a span of 11 bases. CDR3 nucleotide sequence: TGTGCCAGCAGTGAACCCGGACACCTAGCCAAAAACATTCAGTACTTC. This sequence encodes CASSEPGHLAKNIQYF.

The V and J genes are TRBV20-1 and TRBJ1-1, with D possibly TRBD1 on 6 matching bases. Trimming took off 5 bases at V and 8 bases at J, with 12 bases between the two ends. CDR1 and CDR2 from the germline V gene are DFQATT and SNEGSKA (reference sequence). The CDR3 consists of 11 residues. CDR3 in amino acids: CSAPSGTEAFF. Written as DNA, the CDR3 is TGCAGTGCTCCTTCCGGGACAGAAGCTTTCTTT.

J is TRBJ1-5 and V is TRBV27; D not resolved. CDR3 length equals 14 residues. V was pared by 6 bases and J by 5 bases, with 14 bases between. Germline assignment: CDR1 MNHEY and CDR2 SMNVEV (reference sequence). DNA of the CDR3: TGTGCCAGCAGCCGCAAGCGTGGCGATCAGCCCCAGCATTTT. This gives the protein CASSRKRGDQPQHF.

This clone was seen only a few times. The chain uses TRBV7-3 and TRBJ2-1; D is ambiguous. The germline gives CDR1 SGHTA, CDR2 FQGTGA. V was cut by 3 bases and J by 2 bases, with 14 bases left in between. CDR3 length equals 16 residues. This chain's CDR3 is CASSFSIWTTYNEQFF. The CDR3 coding sequence is TGTGCCAGCAGCTTCAGTATTTGGACGACCTACAATGAGCAGTTCTTC.

This clone came up a few times. The CDR3 bases are TGTGCCAGCAGCTTACGACTAGCGCAACAAGAGACCCAGTACTTC. It translates to CASSLRLAQQETQYF. This rearrangement joins TRBV7-2 to TRBJ2-5; 8 bases are shared with TRBD2. From germline, CDR1 is SGHTA and CDR2 FQGNSA. The V and J ends lost 2 bases and 2 bases, in that order; junction bases with no gene match: 4. The CDR3 extends over 15 amino acids. Supplemented by reference TRBV7-2 and TRBJ2-5, the full variable domain reads GAGVSQSPSNKVTEKGKDVELRCDPISGHTALYWYRQSLGQGLEFLIYFQGNSAPDKSGLPSDRFSAERTGGSVSTLTIQRTQQEDSAVYLCASSLRLAQQETQYFGPGTRLLVL.

The chain couples TRBV7-2 to TRBJ2-5, with 8 positions matching TRBD2. The CDR3 loop spans 14 amino acids. Germline CDR1 reads SGHTA; CDR2 reads FQGNSA. V lost 5 bases to trimming and J lost 5 bases; unmatched junction nucleotides: 7. The CDR3 region is CASSPGLVGETQYF. CDR3 nucleotides: TGTGCCAGCAGCCCGGGACTAGTCGGGGAGACCCAGTACTTC.

Here the CDR3 DNA reads TGTGCCAGCAGTGAAGGGTACGGTGAGACCCAGTACTTC. It yields the protein CASSEGYGETQYF. This chain connects TRBV6-1 to TRBJ2-5; no clear D gene. Per germline, CDR1 MNHNS and CDR2 SASEGT. This CDR3 comprises 13 residues. Trimming cost V 1 base and J 5 bases, with 8 bases left between them.

The chain joins TRBV11-3 to TRBJ1-6; TRBD1 matches at 9 bases. The J segment lost 9 bases and the V segment lost 2 bases, leaving 5 bases of the junction unmatched. The CDR3 spans 15 residues. Germline loops: CDR1 SGHNT, CDR2 YENEEA. The CDR3 reads CASSLRDRAGSPLHF. In DNA, the CDR3 is TGTGCCAGCAGCTTAAGGGACAGGGCGGGTTCACCCCTCCACTTT.

This clone was counted between two and nine times. V usage is TRBV7-8 and J usage is TRBJ2-1; D gene unclear. The germline V gene encodes CDR1 SGHVS and CDR2 FQNEAQ. With 5 bases removed from V and 7 bases from J, the gap between germline ends came to 12 bases. The CDR3 loop spans 13 amino acids. CDR3 in DNA: TGTGCCAGCAGCCCGTTCTACCCTAATGAGCAGTTCTTC. Protein sequence: CASSPFYPNEQFF.

With regard to this clone: Possible read error: a much larger clone is one base away. CDR3 bases: TGTGCCAGCAGCCAGGGGACAGGGGGCGACCAAGAGACCCAGTACTTC. It encodes CASSQGTGGDQETQYF. The rearrangement joins TRBV7-2 to TRBJ2-5; 12 nucleotides align to TRBD1. Trimming took 5 bases from V and 0 from J; bases not matched to a gene: 4. Germline CDR1 and CDR2: SGHTA and FQGNSA. There are 16 residues in the CDR3.

J is TRBJ2-7 and V is TRBV7-2; 13 positions match TRBD2. The ends lost 5 bases at V and 4 bases at J; junction bases unmatched: 11. The CDR3 sequence is 17 residues long. Per the germline V gene, CDR1 is SGHTA and CDR2 is FQGNSA. The CDR3 region is CASSPWTSGRKGYEQYF. CDR3 DNA: TGTGCCAGCAGCCCGTGGACTAGCGGGAGAAAGGGTTACGAGCAGTACTTC. The full variable domain, rest sourced from reference TRBV7-2 and TRBJ2-7, is GAGVSQSPSNKVTEKGKDVELRCDPISGHTALYWYRQSLGQGLEFLIYFQGNSAPDKSGLPSDRFSAERTGGSVSTLTIQRTQQEDSAVYLCASSPWTSGRKGYEQYFGPGTRLTVT.